Detailed here is one T cell receptor beta chain. A much larger clone lies one base from this, so it may be a read error. These data come from a study of blood T cells in healthy people across ages. The second PCR ran roughly 7 to 12 cycles with a sample-barcoded 5' primer and J-beta primers. TCRdb re-derived calls from the 5' RACE reads in MiXCR, one entry per CDR3 protein. The sample lists approximately 680,000 distinct CDR3 sequences, roughly 32% occurring once. V was pared by 4 bases and J by 8 bases, with 9 bases between. The CDR3 sequence is 12 residues long. Germline CDR1 KGHSH, CDR2 LQKENI. The material sequenced was blood. The V and J genes are TRBV18 and TRBJ2-1; D unresolved. This receptor was taken from a woman over 75 in good health. This CDR3 is CASSLQCDEQFF. The CDR3, as DNA: TGTGCCAGCTCACTCCAATGCGATGAGCAGTTCTTC.